The 29 T cell receptor beta chains below come from one sample, sequenced in a study of cytomegalovirus exposure and HLA in healthy donors. PCR involved 60 Vbeta and 13 Jbeta primers. Measured with immunoSEQ multiplex PCR; TCRdb has only the in-frame clones, and not every one. The sample consists of some 180,000 clones, about 9% of them appearing once. The material sequenced was PBMCs. The origin of the receptors is a woman aged 25 to 39 in good health and CMV-seropositive.

The chain links TRBV11-2 to TRBJ2-4; D may be TRBD1 (5 bases). Germline assignment: CDR1 SGHAT and CDR2 FQNNGV. The V gene lost 0 bases and the J gene lost 2 bases, with 17 bases spanning the gap. The CDR3 sequence is 18 residues long. This CDR3 reads CASSLDVVDRLTKNIQYF. DNA of the CDR3: TGTGCCAGCAGCTTAGATGTTGTTGACAGACTGACCAAAAACATTCAGTACTTC.

This chain links TRBV10-3 with TRBJ2-5; 9 nucleotides agree with TRBD1. The J segment lost 5 bases and the V segment lost 5 bases, leaving 15 bases of the junction unmatched. Germline V gene lookup returns CDR1 ENHRY and CDR2 SYGVKD. The CDR3 totals 17 residues. CDR3 nucleotide sequence: TGTGCCATCAGTCGAAAAGGGGGACAGGGCGTGGGGGAGACCCAGTACTTC. It encodes CAISRKGGQGVGETQYF.

This clone was picked up a small number of times. J is TRBJ1-1 and V is TRBV7-9; possibly TRBD1 for D (6 bases). CDR3 size: 15 residues. V was pared by 5 bases and J by 6 bases, with 19 bases between. The V gene's germline CDR1 is SEHNR and CDR2 FQNEAQ (reference sequence). The CDR3 protein is CASSRTSRGRAEAFF. CDR3 DNA sequence: TGTGCCAGCAGCCGAACTTCCAGGGGTCGAGCTGAAGCTTTCTTT.

This chain uses TRBV2 with TRBJ2-3; 7 positions match TRBD1. V lost 8 bases, J lost 1 base, and 9 bases stayed unmatched. The CDR3 consists of 15 residues. CDR1 is SNHLY and CDR2 is FYNNEI in the germline V gene. CDR3 nucleotides: TGTGCCAGCCAAACTTATGGACAGGGCACAGATACGCAGTATTTT. This sequence encodes CASQTYGQGTDTQYF.

The chain carries TRBV9 and TRBJ2-1; 11 positions match TRBD1. The junction had 6 bases not matched to a gene; V was cut back by 0 bases and J by 10 bases. The CDR3 has 15 residues. Germline V gene sequence: CDR1 SGDLS, CDR2 YYNGEE. The CDR3 DNA sequence: TGTGCCAGCAGCGTAGTAGGGACAGGGGGTAGGGAGCAGTTCTTC. Amino acids: CASSVVGTGGREQFF.

This clone was counted between two and nine times. The gene calls are TRBV7-6 and TRBJ2-1; maybe TRBD2 (5 bases). From germline, CDR1 is SGHVS and CDR2 FNYEAQ. This CDR3 comprises 15 residues. V dropped 5 bases and J dropped 2 bases, with 13 bases sitting between them. For the CDR3, the DNA is TGTGCCAGCAGCGCCCTCGGGGTGGCCTACAATGAGCAGTTCTTC. The encoded protein is CASSALGVAYNEQFF.

This clone was counted a few times. The chain couples TRBV18 to TRBJ1-2; D is undetermined. This CDR3 spans 15 amino acids. The germline V gene has CDR1 KGHSH and CDR2 LQKENI. Trimming pared 1 base from V and 6 bases from J, leaving 15 bases between. The CDR3 nucleotides read TGTGCCAGCTCACCACGATCGAGGGATATTAATGGCTACACCTTC. This translates into CASSPRSRDINGYTF.

The genes are TRBV2 and TRBJ1-1; no definite D call. The CDR3 has 13 residues. Trimming removed 6 bases from V and 1 base from J, with 9 bases in between. Germline V gene sequence: CDR1 SNHLY, CDR2 FYNNEI. CDR3: CASSRGGNTEAFF. CDR3 bases: TGTGCCAGCAGCCGGGGAGGGAACACTGAAGCTTTCTTT.

The V call is TRBV5-1, the J call TRBJ2-1; D is possibly TRBD2 (5 bases). CDR1 and CDR2 (germline): SGHRS, YFSETQ. V was trimmed by 4 bases and J by 7 bases, leaving 21 bases between them. The CDR3 runs to 16 residues. CDR3: CASSETAGSPGNEQFF. The CDR3 DNA is TGCGCCAGCAGCGAAACGGCGGGCTCCCCGGGGAATGAGCAGTTCTTC. Full variable domain (rest looked up from reference TRBV5-1 and TRBJ2-1): KAGVTQTPRYLIKTRGQQVTLSCSPISGHRSVSWYQQTPGQGLQFLFEYFSETQRNKGNFPGRFSGRQFSNSRSEMNVSTLELGDSALYLCASSETAGSPGNEQFFGPGTRLTVL.

This clone occurred once. V gene TRBV5-6 combines with J gene TRBJ2-5; the D gene is possibly TRBD2 (6 bases). V shed 0 bases and J shed 5 bases, with 11 bases lying between them. In germline, CDR1 is SGHDT, CDR2 YYEEEE. The CDR3 has 14 residues. The CDR3 nucleotides read TGTGCCAGCAGCTTGGGGGGACTTAGGGAGACCCAGTACTTC. Protein product: CASSLGGLRETQYF.

This clone has more than one count but fewer than ten. The rearrangement joins TRBV2 to TRBJ1-2; perhaps TRBD1 as D (6 bases). In germline, CDR1 is SNHLY, CDR2 FYNNEI. There are 15 residues in the CDR3. Trimming left V 7 bases short and J 8 bases short, with 23 bases between. CDR3 region: CASNSEAGGARGYTF. In DNA form, the CDR3 reads TGTGCCAGCAACTCTGAAGCTGGGGGGGCGCGGGGCTACACCTTC.

This clone was observed a few times. The chain has TRBV19 and TRBJ1-2, with D perhaps matching TRBD1 (6 bases). V lost 1 base and J 2 bases, leaving 11 bases between the germline ends. Germline loops: CDR1 LNHDA, CDR2 SQIVND (reference sequence). CDR3 size: 15 residues. The CDR3 DNA is TGTGCCAGTAGTATAGTTCATACAGGGAACTATGGCTACACCTTC. This codes for CASSIVHTGNYGYTF.

This rearrangement joins TRBV4-1 to TRBJ2-3; D possibly corresponds to TRBD2 (6 bases). Germline loops: CDR1 MGHRA, CDR2 YSYEKL. V was trimmed by 4 bases and J by 1 base, leaving 15 bases between them. The CDR3 totals 16 residues. The CDR3 nucleotides read TGCGCCAGCAGCCTAAGATGGGGAGGAGGCACAGATACGCAGTATTTT. Amino acids: CASSLRWGGGTDTQYF.

There are a few counts of this clone. The chain combines TRBV19 with TRBJ1-1; D gene uncertain. The CDR3 length is 13 residues. Germline CDR1 and CDR2: LNHDA and SQIVND (reference sequence). Trimming took off 6 bases at V and 3 bases at J, with 11 bases between the two ends. In DNA, the CDR3 is TGTGCCAGTAGCCCCCGGGGTTACACTGAAGCTTTCTTT. Its protein is CASSPRGYTEAFF.

This clone was seen a few times. V usage is TRBV6-1 and J usage is TRBJ1-6, with D uncertain. The CDR3 runs 16 residues. Germline CDR1 and CDR2: MNHNS and SASEGT. Trimming shortened V by 4 bases and J by 4 bases, and 14 bases separated the two germline ends. CDR3 coding DNA: TGTGCCAGCAGTGGGCCGGGAGGAGGGTATAATTCACCCCTCCACTTT. Translation gives CASSGPGGGYNSPLHF.

This clone came up a few times. This rearrangement joins TRBV4-1 to TRBJ2-7; 11 bases are a match to TRBD2. Germline lookup yields CDR1 MGHRA and CDR2 YSYEKL. This CDR3 region has 17 residues. Trimming removed 2 bases from V and 4 bases from J; junction bases left unmatched: 10. CDR3 in DNA: TGCGCCAGCAGCCAAAGCGCCCCGACTAGCGGGATATACGAGCAGTACTTC. This gives the protein CASSQSAPTSGIYEQYF.

This clone was found a few times. The chain's CDR3 is CASSPGGGGRAYEQYF. CDR3 nucleotide sequence: TGTGCCAGCAGCCCCGGGGGTGGCGGGAGGGCCTACGAGCAGTACTTC. The rearrangement links TRBV4-2 to TRBJ2-7, with 9 bases aligning to TRBD2. CDR3 size: 16 residues. Germline V gene lookup returns CDR1 LGHNA and CDR2 YNFKEQ. Trimming removed 4 bases from V and 2 bases from J; junction bases left unmatched: 9.

The J gene is TRBJ2-7, the V gene TRBV5-1, with no clear D. The germline V gene encodes CDR1 SGHRS and CDR2 YFSETQ. V lost 0 bases and J 0 bases, leaving 7 bases between the germline ends. The length of the CDR3 is 14 residues. The CDR3 loop is CASSLDGTSYEQYF. CDR3 in DNA: TGCGCCAGCAGCTTGGATGGCACCTCCTACGAGCAGTACTTC.

This clone was observed a handful of times. The rearrangement uses TRBV7-7 and TRBJ2-2; a weak D match, TRBD1 (6 bases). Germline V lookup: CDR1 SSHAT, CDR2 FNYEAQ (reference sequence). Trimming left V 5 bases short and J 4 bases short, with 14 bases between. The CDR3 contains 15 residues. CDR3 nucleotides: TGTGCCAGCAGCCTTCAGGGGTTGGGCACCGGGGAGCTGTTTTTT. Its translation: CASSLQGLGTGELFF.

The rearrangement uses TRBV2 and TRBJ1-2, with 8 bases aligning to TRBD1. Losses at the gene ends were 8 bases for V and 8 bases for J; bases not matched to a gene: 10. The CDR3 is made up of 13 amino acids. The germline CDR1 and CDR2 sequences are SNHLY and FYNNEI. As DNA, the CDR3 is TGTGCCAGCCTGCGGACAGGGAGTCGCGGCTACACCTTC. Translating gives CASLRTGSRGYTF.

This rearrangement joins TRBV7-9 to TRBJ2-3; TRBD2 agrees at 9 bases. Per the germline V gene, CDR1 is SEHNR and CDR2 is FQNEAQ (reference sequence). This CDR3 region has 15 residues. The trim removed 5 bases at V and 1 base at J, leaving 4 bases unmatched. The CDR3 here is CASSARTSGTDTQYF. The CDR3 bases are TGTGCCAGCAGCGCTCGGACTAGCGGCACAGATACGCAGTATTTT. Variable domain in full (rest from reference TRBV7-9 and TRBJ2-3): DTGVSQNPRHKITKRGQNVTFRCDPISEHNRLYWYRQTLGQGPEFLTYFQNEAQLEKSRLLSDRFSAERPKGSFSTLEIQRTEQGDSAMYLCASSARTSGTDTQYFGPGTRLTVL.

The gene calls are TRBV19 and TRBJ1-5; D is perhaps TRBD1 (5 bases). Germline V lookup: CDR1 LNHDA, CDR2 SQIVND (reference sequence). Trimming removed 5 bases from V and 4 bases from J, with 15 bases in between. The CDR3 totals 15 residues. The DNA for the CDR3 is TGTGCCAGTAGTTCGCAGGGATTCGGGAATCAGCCCCAGCATTTT. This sequence encodes CASSSQGFGNQPQHF.

This sequence joins TRBV10-1 and TRBJ2-7; 13 nucleotides align to TRBD2. The length of the CDR3 is 15 residues. CDR1 WNHNN and CDR2 SYGVQD come from the germline V gene (reference sequence). With 6 bases clipped from V and 7 bases from J, the junction kept 9 bases outside the gene matches. The CDR3 loop is CASSEGTSGTGEQYF. The CDR3 nucleotides are TGCGCCAGCAGCGAGGGGACTAGCGGGACGGGGGAGCAGTACTTC.

V and J are TRBV13 and TRBJ1-1; the D is unclear. Trimming took off 5 bases at V and 7 bases at J, with 11 bases between the two ends. Germline V gene lookup returns CDR1 PRHDT and CDR2 FYEKMQ (reference sequence). The CDR3 extends over 12 amino acids. CDR3: CASSRSRVEAFF. As DNA, the CDR3 is TGTGCCAGCAGCCGAAGTCGGGTTGAAGCTTTCTTT. The full variable domain, completed using reference TRBV13 and TRBJ1-1, is AAGVIQSPRHLIKEKRETATLKCYPIPRHDTVYWYQQGPGQDPQFLISFYEKMQSDKGSIPDRFSAQQFSDYHSELNMSSLELGDSALYFCASSRSRVEAFFGQGTRLTVV.

This chain connects TRBV7-9 to TRBJ2-7; 8 bases line up with TRBD2. The junction had 4 bases not matched to a gene; V was cut back by 3 bases and J by 3 bases. Germline assignment: CDR1 SEHNR and CDR2 FQNEAQ (reference sequence). The CDR3 is made up of 14 amino acids. The CDR3, as DNA: TGTGCCAGCAGCTTCACTAGCGGTAGCTACGAGCAGTACTTC. The encoded protein is CASSFTSGSYEQYF.

This clone was seen a few times. The rearrangement links TRBV7-8 to TRBJ2-7; no reliable D call. Germline V gene data show CDR1 as SGHVS and CDR2 as FQNEAQ. Trimming took 5 bases from V and 2 from J, leaving 19 bases between them. This CDR3 comprises 16 residues. DNA of the CDR3: TGTGCCAGCAGCCCAGGTAACGGCCTACCACCCTACGAGCAGTACTTC. It translates to CASSPGNGLPPYEQYF.

This clone has a handful of counts. The genes are TRBV11-2 and TRBJ2-7, with D maybe TRBD2 (5 bases). This CDR3 has 14 residues. CDR1 is SGHAT, CDR2 FQNNGV, per germline. Trimming pared 6 bases from V and 2 bases from J, leaving 14 bases between. Here the CDR3 DNA reads TGTGCCAGCAGACTAGTGGAAAGTGCCTACGAGCAGTACTTC. It codes for CASRLVESAYEQYF.

V gene TRBV19 combines with J gene TRBJ2-1, with D perhaps TRBD1 (6 bases). The germline CDR1 and CDR2 sequences are LNHDA and SQIVND (reference sequence). V gave up 4 bases and J gave up 10 bases, with 11 bases separating them. This CDR3 has 12 residues. The CDR3 protein is CASSRQGGEQFF. The CDR3 nucleotides read TGTGCCAGTAGTAGACAAGGGGGAGAGCAGTTCTTC.

This chain links TRBV4-1 with TRBJ2-7; D is perhaps TRBD2 (6 bases). The CDR3 length is 18 residues. V lost 0 bases, J lost 3 bases, and 21 bases lay in between. Germline assignment: CDR1 MGHRA and CDR2 YSYEKL. The CDR3: CASSQDPREVALSYEQYF. The CDR3, as DNA: TGCGCCAGCAGCCAAGACCCCAGGGAGGTAGCCCTGAGCTACGAGCAGTACTTC.